This TCR beta chain was recorded in a study of T cell repertoires in cytomegalovirus infection. Each CDR3 protein gets one entry after TCRdb re-called the reads with MiXCR. Seen here are roughly 570,000 distinct CDR3 sequences, 40% observed once, and the top ten hold more than 40%. This clonotype was recorded a few times. Its cognate antigen is unknown. V was clipped by 0 bases and J by 9 bases, with 23 bases between them. The CDR3 is 17 amino acids. CDR1 MDHEN and CDR2 SYDVKM come from the germline V gene. The genes are TRBV28 and TRBJ1-1; a possible D gene is TRBD1 (5 bases). The starting material was cultured PBMCs, obtained from culture after CMV antigen stimulation. This TCR came from a human donor in good health (CMV status not recorded). Some clones in this sample may be carry-over from other donors' samples. The CDR3 here is CASSLWGGSALQHQAFF. The DNA of the CDR3 is TGTGCCAGCAGTTTATGGGGGGGGTCAGCCCTACAACATCAAGCTTTCTTT.